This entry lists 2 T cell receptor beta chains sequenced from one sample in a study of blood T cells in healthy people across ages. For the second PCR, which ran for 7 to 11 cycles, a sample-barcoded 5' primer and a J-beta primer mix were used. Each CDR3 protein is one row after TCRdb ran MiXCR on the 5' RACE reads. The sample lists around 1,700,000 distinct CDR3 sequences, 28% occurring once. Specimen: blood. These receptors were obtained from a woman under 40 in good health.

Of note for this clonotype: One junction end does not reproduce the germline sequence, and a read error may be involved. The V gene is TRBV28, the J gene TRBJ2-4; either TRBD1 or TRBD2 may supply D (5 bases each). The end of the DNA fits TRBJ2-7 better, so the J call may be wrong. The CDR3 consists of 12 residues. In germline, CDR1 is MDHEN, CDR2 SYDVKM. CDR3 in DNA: TGTGCCGGCAGACGGGACGTCTACGAGCAGTACTTC. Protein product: CAGRRDVYEQYF.

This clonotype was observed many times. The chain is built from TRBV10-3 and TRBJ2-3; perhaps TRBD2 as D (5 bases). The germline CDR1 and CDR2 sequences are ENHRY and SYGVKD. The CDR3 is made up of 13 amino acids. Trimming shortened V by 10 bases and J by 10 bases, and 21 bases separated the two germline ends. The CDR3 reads CATRKDSAPAQYF. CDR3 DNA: TGTGCCACCCGGAAGGACTCCGCGCCGGCGCAGTATTTT.